Listed below are T cell receptor beta chains from one sample, sequenced in a study of identical twins. A single record per CDR3 protein comes from TCRdb applying MiXCR to the 5' RACE reads. Of about 690,000 distinct CDR3 sequences listed, around 6% were seen once; the top ten hold 1.5% to 2%. The sequencing input was naive T cells sorted from blood. The receptors derive from a man aged 18 to 29 in good health. The CDR3 runs from the conserved cysteine through the conserved F or W. Each record gives: D gene, V gene, clone size, CDR3 length, J gene, CDR3 protein, CDR3 DNA. The D gene is left open where the match is weak. Size values are once, few and many counts, or a class for expanded clones, and some rows have none.

d_gene: TRBD2; v_gene: TRBV5-1; abundance: many; len: 16; j_gene: TRBJ2-3; CDR3aa: CASSLTSGRAVDTQYF; CDR3nt: TGCGCCAGCAGCCTGACTAGCGGGAGGGCCGTAGATACGCAGTATTTT
d_gene: -; v_gene: TRBV29-1; abundance: many; len: 14; j_gene: TRBJ2-2; CDR3aa: CSVEGPGAPGELFF; CDR3nt: TGCAGCGTTGAGGGTCCGGGAGCCCCCGGGGAGCTGTTTTTT
d_gene: TRBD1; v_gene: TRBV6-1; abundance: -; len: 14; j_gene: TRBJ2-1; CDR3aa: CASSLGTGMNEQFF; CDR3nt: TGTGCCAGCAGCCTCGGGACAGGGATGAATGAGCAGTTCTTC
d_gene: -; v_gene: TRBV9; abundance: many; len: 15; j_gene: TRBJ2-3; CDR3aa: CASSVRAVATDTQYF; CDR3nt: TGTGCCAGCAGCGTCCGGGCGGTCGCCACAGATACGCAGTATTTT
d_gene: -; v_gene: TRBV6-5; abundance: -; len: 11; j_gene: TRBJ1-1; CDR3aa: CATTGPTEAFF; CDR3nt: TGTGCCACCACAGGGCCCACTGAAGCTTTCTTT
d_gene: -; v_gene: TRBV20-1; abundance: many; len: 16; j_gene: TRBJ2-3; CDR3aa: CSAGTFSSPPTDTQYF; CDR3nt: TGCAGTGCCGGCACCTTTTCCAGCCCTCCCACAGATACGCAGTATTTT
d_gene: -; v_gene: TRBV5-6; abundance: many; len: 12; j_gene: TRBJ1-1; CDR3aa: CASSLDDTEAFF; CDR3nt: TGTGCCAGCAGCTTGGACGACACTGAAGCTTTCTTT
d_gene: -; v_gene: TRBV4-3; abundance: many; len: 14; j_gene: TRBJ2-5; CDR3aa: CASSQDLVGETQYF; CDR3nt: TGCGCCAGCAGCCAAGATCTGGTTGGAGAGACCCAGTACTTC
d_gene: TRBD2; v_gene: TRBV20-1; abundance: few; len: 15; j_gene: TRBJ2-3; CDR3aa: CSATPLAGDGDTQYF; CDR3nt: TGCAGTGCCACGCCATTAGCGGGAGACGGGGATACGCAGTATTTT
d_gene: -; v_gene: TRBV6-5; abundance: -; len: 18; j_gene: TRBJ1-6; CDR3aa: CASSYHRPNFPENSPLHF; CDR3nt: TGTGCCAGCAGTTATCACCGACCTAATTTCCCGGAGAATTCACCCCTCCACTTT
d_gene: TRBD1; v_gene: TRBV6-2/TRBV6-3; abundance: few; len: 16; j_gene: TRBJ2-1; CDR3aa: CASRPFPGQGAREQFF; CDR3nt: TGTGCCAGCAGGCCCTTCCCGGGACAGGGGGCTCGGGAGCAGTTCTTC
d_gene: TRBD2; v_gene: TRBV5-1; abundance: few; len: 16; j_gene: TRBJ2-1; CDR3aa: CASSLNTRTSGNEQFF; CDR3nt: TGCGCCAGCAGCCTCAACACTCGGACTAGCGGGAATGAGCAGTTCTTC
d_gene: TRBD2; v_gene: TRBV30; abundance: few; len: 15; j_gene: TRBJ2-7; CDR3aa: CACDLGLAASYEQYF; CDR3nt: TGTGCCTGTGATCTTGGCCTAGCGGCCTCCTACGAGCAGTACTTC
d_gene: -; v_gene: TRBV29-1; abundance: many; len: 16; j_gene: TRBJ2-3; CDR3aa: CSVEDLGGKSTDTQYF; CDR3nt: TGCAGCGTTGAAGATCTCGGCGGAAAGAGCACAGATACGCAGTATTTT
d_gene: TRBD2; v_gene: TRBV20-1; abundance: many; len: 14; j_gene: TRBJ2-2; CDR3aa: CSARALLATGELFF; CDR3nt: TGCAGTGCTAGAGCCCTACTAGCGACCGGGGAGCTGTTTTTT
d_gene: TRBD1; v_gene: TRBV15; abundance: few; len: 15; j_gene: TRBJ1-1; CDR3aa: CATSWTGAMNTEAFF; CDR3nt: TGTGCCACCAGCTGGACAGGGGCCATGAACACTGAAGCTTTCTTT
d_gene: -; v_gene: TRBV25-1; abundance: few; len: 13; j_gene: TRBJ1-2; CDR3aa: CASSSHDRYGYTF; CDR3nt: TGTGCCAGCAGCTCCCACGACCGCTATGGCTACACCTTC
d_gene: TRBD1; v_gene: TRBV7-2; abundance: -; len: 17; j_gene: TRBJ1-5; CDR3aa: CASSPGQGASGNQPQHF; CDR3nt: TGTGCCAGCAGCCCAGGACAGGGGGCATCGGGCAATCAGCCCCAGCATTTT
d_gene: -; v_gene: TRBV28; abundance: -; len: 15; j_gene: TRBJ1-2; CDR3aa: CASSSSDSYNYGYTF; CDR3nt: TGTGCCAGCAGTTCTTCTGACTCGTATAACTATGGCTACACCTTC
d_gene: TRBD1; v_gene: TRBV5-1; abundance: few; len: 13; j_gene: TRBJ2-1; CDR3aa: CASSSGTGDEQFF; CDR3nt: TGCGCCAGCAGCTCCGGGACAGGGGATGAGCAGTTCTTC
d_gene: -; v_gene: TRBV2; abundance: few; len: 13; j_gene: TRBJ2-1; CDR3aa: CASCRAIHNEQFF; CDR3nt: TGTGCCAGCTGTCGGGCCATCCACAATGAGCAGTTCTTC
d_gene: -; v_gene: TRBV12-3/TRBV12-4; abundance: -; len: 17; j_gene: TRBJ1-5; CDR3aa: CASSPPGPTDINQPQHF; CDR3nt: TGTGCCAGCAGTCCCCCCGGACCCACGGACATCAATCAGCCCCAGCATTTT
d_gene: -; v_gene: TRBV4-3; abundance: few; len: 16; j_gene: TRBJ2-7; CDR3aa: CASSQDRSDHSYEQYF; CDR3nt: TGCGCCAGCAGCCAAGATCGGTCAGACCACTCCTACGAGCAGTACTTC
d_gene: TRBD1; v_gene: TRBV29-1; abundance: many; len: 18; j_gene: TRBJ2-3; CDR3aa: CSVRLRDSKFSSTDTQYF; CDR3nt: TGCAGCGTTCGACTTCGGGACAGCAAATTTTCTAGCACAGATACGCAGTATTTT
d_gene: TRBD1; v_gene: TRBV20-1; abundance: -; len: 13; j_gene: TRBJ2-7; CDR3aa: CRANRGDSYEQYF; CDR3nt: TGCAGGGCGAACAGGGGGGACTCCTACGAGCAGTACTTC
d_gene: TRBD1; v_gene: TRBV11-1; abundance: many; len: 15; j_gene: TRBJ2-2; CDR3aa: CASSLTGGITGELFF; CDR3nt: TGTGCCAGCAGCTTGACAGGGGGCATCACCGGGGAGCTGTTTTTT
d_gene: TRBD2; v_gene: TRBV29-1; abundance: many; len: 13; j_gene: TRBJ2-1; CDR3aa: CSVHGRVIDEQFF; CDR3nt: TGCAGCGTCCACGGGAGGGTTATCGATGAGCAGTTCTTC
d_gene: TRBD1; v_gene: TRBV6-2/TRBV6-3; abundance: few; len: 15; j_gene: TRBJ2-1; CDR3aa: CASSRWTGVYNEQFF; CDR3nt: TGTGCCAGCAGCCGATGGACAGGGGTCTACAATGAGCAGTTCTTC
d_gene: TRBD2; v_gene: TRBV6-2/TRBV6-3; abundance: many; len: 15; j_gene: TRBJ2-1; CDR3aa: CASSFTSGGHNEQFF; CDR3nt: TGTGCCAGCAGTTTCACTAGCGGGGGCCACAATGAGCAGTTCTTC
d_gene: -; v_gene: TRBV28; abundance: many; len: 13; j_gene: TRBJ2-3; CDR3aa: CASTGPNTDTQYF; CDR3nt: TGTGCCAGCACTGGGCCCAACACAGATACGCAGTATTTT
d_gene: TRBD1; v_gene: TRBV5-5; abundance: -; len: 13; j_gene: TRBJ2-5; CDR3aa: CASSYQGAETQYF; CDR3nt: TGTGCCAGCAGCTATCAGGGGGCTGAGACCCAGTACTTC
d_gene: TRBD2; v_gene: TRBV5-1; abundance: many; len: 17; j_gene: TRBJ2-1; CDR3aa: CASSPALAGRFGNEQFF; CDR3nt: TGCGCCAGCAGCCCCGCCTTAGCGGGAAGGTTTGGGAATGAGCAGTTCTTC
d_gene: -; v_gene: TRBV28; abundance: -; len: 15; j_gene: TRBJ1-3; CDR3aa: CASSFMAASGNTIYF; CDR3nt: TGTGCCAGCAGTTTTATGGCCGCCTCTGGAAACACCATATATTTT
d_gene: -; v_gene: TRBV5-6; abundance: many; len: 15; j_gene: TRBJ2-1; CDR3aa: CASSVGGGNYNEQFF; CDR3nt: TGTGCCAGCAGCGTAGGAGGGGGCAACTACAATGAGCAGTTCTTC
d_gene: -; v_gene: TRBV20-1; abundance: many; len: 14; j_gene: TRBJ2-1; CDR3aa: CSAYETGLYNEQFF; CDR3nt: TGCAGTGCTTATGAGACAGGTCTATACAATGAGCAGTTCTTC
d_gene: TRBD1; v_gene: TRBV7-2; abundance: few; len: 15; j_gene: TRBJ1-5; CDR3aa: CASSPYTGVNQPQHF; CDR3nt: TGTGCCAGCAGCCCCTACACAGGGGTCAATCAGCCCCAGCATTTT
d_gene: -; v_gene: TRBV5-1; abundance: few; len: 16; j_gene: TRBJ1-1; CDR3aa: CASSLGGRQQNTEAFF; CDR3nt: TGCGCCAGCAGCTTGGGTGGGCGGCAGCAGAACACTGAAGCTTTCTTT
d_gene: -; v_gene: TRBV12-3/TRBV12-4; abundance: -; len: 14; j_gene: TRBJ2-1; CDR3aa: CASSLEGGTNEQFF; CDR3nt: TGTGCCAGCAGTTTAGAGGGGGGGACCAATGAGCAGTTCTTC
d_gene: -; v_gene: TRBV4-1; abundance: many; len: 14; j_gene: TRBJ1-1; CDR3aa: CASSQIGRGPEAFF; CDR3nt: TGCGCCAGCAGCCAAATCGGCAGAGGCCCTGAAGCTTTCTTT
d_gene: TRBD1; v_gene: TRBV12-3/TRBV12-4; abundance: many; len: 12; j_gene: TRBJ1-5; CDR3aa: CASSYRGQPQHF; CDR3nt: TGTGCCAGCAGTTACAGGGGACAGCCCCAGCATTTT
d_gene: TRBD2; v_gene: TRBV9; abundance: -; len: 15; j_gene: TRBJ2-7; CDR3aa: CASSSFSGNAYEQYF; CDR3nt: TGTGCCAGCAGCTCCTTTAGCGGGAACGCCTACGAGCAGTACTTC
d_gene: -; v_gene: TRBV12-3/TRBV12-4; abundance: few; len: 13; j_gene: TRBJ2-5; CDR3aa: CASRGLRNKTQYF; CDR3nt: TGTGCCAGCAGAGGACTTCGCAACAAGACCCAGTACTTC